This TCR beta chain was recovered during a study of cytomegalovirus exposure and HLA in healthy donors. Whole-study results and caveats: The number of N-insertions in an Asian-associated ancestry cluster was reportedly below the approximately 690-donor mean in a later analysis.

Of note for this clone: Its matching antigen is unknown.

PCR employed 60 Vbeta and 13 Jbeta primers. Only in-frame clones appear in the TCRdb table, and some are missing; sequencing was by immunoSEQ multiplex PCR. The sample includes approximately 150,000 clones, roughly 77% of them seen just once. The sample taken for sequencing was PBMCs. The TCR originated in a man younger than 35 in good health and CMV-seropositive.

The CDR3 sequence: CASSIANTGELFF. For the CDR3, the DNA is TGTGCCAGCAGTATTGCGAACACCGGGGAGCTGTTTTTT. V gene TRBV9 combines with J gene TRBJ2-2, with D hard to call. The CDR3 runs 13 residues. The V end lost 5 bases, the J end lost 0 bases, and 5 bases lay between the germline ends. Germline lookup yields CDR1 SGDLS and CDR2 YYNGEE.